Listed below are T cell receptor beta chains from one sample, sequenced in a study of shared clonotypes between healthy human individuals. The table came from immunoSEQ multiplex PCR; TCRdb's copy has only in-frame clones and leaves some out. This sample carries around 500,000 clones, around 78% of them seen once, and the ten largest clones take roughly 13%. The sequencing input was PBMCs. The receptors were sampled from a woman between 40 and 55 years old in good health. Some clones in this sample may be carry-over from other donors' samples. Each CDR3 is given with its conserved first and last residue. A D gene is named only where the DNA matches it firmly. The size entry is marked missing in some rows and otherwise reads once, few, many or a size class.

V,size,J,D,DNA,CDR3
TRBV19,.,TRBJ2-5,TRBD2,TGTGCCACAGGGAGGGCAGGGGAGACCCAGTACTTC,CATGRAGETQYF
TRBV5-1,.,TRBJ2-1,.,TGCGCCAGCAGCTTGGCCGTCGAGGGTGAGCAGTTCTTC,CASSLAVEGEQFF
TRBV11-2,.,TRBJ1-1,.,TGTGCCAGCAGCTCCCAAGGGGACACTGAAGCTTTCTTT,CASSSQGDTEAFF
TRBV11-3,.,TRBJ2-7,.,TGTGCCAGCAGCTTAGTCGGCGGTCCAACCTACGAGCAGTACTTC,CASSLVGGPTYEQYF
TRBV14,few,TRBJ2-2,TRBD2,TGTGCCAGCAGCCAAGATCTAGCGGGAGTCGGGGAGCTGTTTTTT,CASSQDLAGVGELFF
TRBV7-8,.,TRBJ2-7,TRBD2,TGTGCCAGCAGCTATCGACTAGCGGGGGCCTACGAGCAGTACTTC,CASSYRLAGAYEQYF
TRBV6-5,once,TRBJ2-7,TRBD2,TGTGCCAGCGGGCGTCTAGCGGGGGTCTACGAGCAGTACTTC,CASGRLAGVYEQYF
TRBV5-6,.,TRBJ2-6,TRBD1,TGTGCCAGCAGAGCACAGGGGGCTTCTGGGGCCAACGTCCTGACTTTC,CASRAQGASGANVLTF
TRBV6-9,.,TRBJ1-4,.,TGTGCCAGCAGTTACACGGCCGGGGAAAAACTGTTTTTT,CASSYTAGEKLFF
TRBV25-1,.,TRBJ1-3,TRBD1,TGTGCCAGCCGGGGACAGACAAGAGGAAACACCATATATTTT,CASRGQTRGNTIYF
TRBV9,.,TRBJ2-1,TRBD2,TGTGCCAGCAGCGTAGGGGGACTAGCGGGAGAAGATGAGCAGTTCTTC,CASSVGGLAGEDEQFF
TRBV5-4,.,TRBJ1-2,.,TGTGCCAGCAGCTTGATGGGGGCGACCAGAGGCTACACCTTC,CASSLMGATRGYTF
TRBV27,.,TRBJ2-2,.,TGTGCCAGCAGTTTAGGGTCCATCACCGGGGAGCTGTTTTTT,CASSLGSITGELFF
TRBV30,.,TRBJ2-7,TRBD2,TGTGCCGGGGAAATAGCGGGATTCTCCTACGAGCAGTACTTC,CAGEIAGFSYEQYF
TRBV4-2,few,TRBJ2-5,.,TGTGCCAGCAGCCAAGGGGGGGCGGAAGAGACCCAGTACTTC,CASSQGGAEETQYF
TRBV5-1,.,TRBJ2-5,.,TGCGCCAGCAGCTTGGCCGGTGGTACAGCGGGTTTTCAAGAGACCCAGTACTTC,CASSLAGGTAGFQETQYF
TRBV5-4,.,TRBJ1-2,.,TGTGCCAGCAGCCCTCCACGGGACGGCGGCTATGGCTACACCTTC,CASSPPRDGGYGYTF
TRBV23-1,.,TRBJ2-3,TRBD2,TGCGCCAGCAGTCAATCAGGCCTATCGGGGCGGGAGGTCCCCTGGGGCACAGATACGCAGTATTTT,CASSQSGLSGREVPWGTDTQYF
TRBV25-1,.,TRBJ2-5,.,TGTGCCAGCAGCCTCCGCCGCGTAGCGCGAGGGGTAGAGACCCAGTACTTC,CASSLRRVARGVETQYF
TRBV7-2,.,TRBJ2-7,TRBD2,TGTGCCAGCAGCTTAGATGGCGGGAGCCGGTACGAGCAGTACTTC,CASSLDGGSRYEQYF
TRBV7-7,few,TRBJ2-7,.,TGTGCTAGCAGCTTAGGTGGTCGGGACTACGAGCAGTACTTC,CASSLGGRDYEQYF
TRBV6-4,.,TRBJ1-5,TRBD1,TGTGCCAGCAGTGACTCCGGGGACAGGGGCAATCAGCCCCAGCATTTT,CASSDSGDRGNQPQHF
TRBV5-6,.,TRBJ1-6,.,TGTGCCAGCAGCTTGAGGTGGAATTCACCCCTCCACTTT,CASSLRWNSPLHF
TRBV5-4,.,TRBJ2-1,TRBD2,TGTGCCAGCAGCCGGGGCGCGGGGGAATCCTACAATGAGCAGTTCTTC,CASSRGAGESYNEQFF
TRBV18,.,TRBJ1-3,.,TGTGCCAGCTCACCACCGGCAGGGTTTGGAAACACCATATATTTT,CASSPPAGFGNTIYF
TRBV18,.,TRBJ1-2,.,TGTGCCAGCTCACCACAGGACTTCTATGGCTACACCTTC,CASSPQDFYGYTF
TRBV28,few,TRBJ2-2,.,TGTGCCAGCAGTGCCCCCGGGACTTACACCGGGGAGCTGTTTTTT,CASSAPGTYTGELFF
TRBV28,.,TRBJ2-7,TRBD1,TGTGCCAGCAGTTCCCGGGACAGGGTGATCTACGAGCAGTACTTC,CASSSRDRVIYEQYF
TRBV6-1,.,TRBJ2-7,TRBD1,TGTGCCAGCAGCGCCGGGACAGGCTGGGAGCAGTACTTC,CASSAGTGWEQYF
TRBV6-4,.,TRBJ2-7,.,TGTGCCAGCAGTAAAGGACCCGGGAACGAGCAGTACTTC,CASSKGPGNEQYF
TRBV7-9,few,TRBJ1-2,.,TGTGCCAGCAGCTTGGGATCAATGGGGGGCTACACCTTC,CASSLGSMGGYTF
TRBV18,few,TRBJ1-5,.,TGTGCCAGCTCACAGCTCGATAGCAATCAGCCCCAGCATTTT,CASSQLDSNQPQHF
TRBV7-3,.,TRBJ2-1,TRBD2,TGTGCCAGCAGCTTCTCCCCCGGACTAGCCAATGAGCAGTTCTTC,CASSFSPGLANEQFF